The 17 T cell receptor beta chains below were found in one sample sequenced in a study of blood T cell repertoires in COVID-19. Method: immunoSEQ multiplex PCR; TCRdb's copy keeps in-frame clones and lacks some. The sample lists about 250,000 clones; about 83% were seen once. Specimen: peripheral blood. The receptor set was obtained from a man aged 80 or over with acute or convalescent COVID-19.

The chain carries TRBV7-6 and TRBJ1-2; 7 nucleotides match TRBD1. The J segment lost 4 bases and the V segment lost 5 bases, leaving 13 bases of the junction unmatched. Germline lookup yields CDR1 SGHVS and CDR2 FNYEAQ. The CDR3 is 16 amino acids. The CDR3 DNA reads as TGTGCCAGCAGCCGACAGGGAGCGGGCGTACCCTATGGCTACACCTTC. This sequence encodes CASSRQGAGVPYGYTF. Complete variable domain (other parts from reference TRBV7-6 and TRBJ1-2): GAGVSQSPRYKVTKRGQDVALRCDPISGHVSLYWYRQALGQGPEFLTYFNYEAQQDKSGLPNDRFSAERPEGSISTLTIQRTEQRDSAMYRCASSRQGAGVPYGYTFGSGTRLTVV.

On this clone itself: This clone may be a read error of a much larger clone one base away. The chain uses TRBV11-2 and TRBJ1-1; tentatively, D is TRBD1 (5 bases). The germline V gene has CDR1 SGHAT and CDR2 FQNNGV. The V end was cut by 1 base, the J end by 2 bases, with 8 bases between. The CDR3 runs to 14 residues. The CDR3 protein is CASSLGGGNTEAFF. DNA of the CDR3: TGTGCCAGCAGCTTAGGGGGCGGAAACACTGAAGCTTTCTTT.

This clone was seen once. The chain is built from TRBV5-1 and TRBJ2-7; TRBD1 is a possible D gene (5 bases). The CDR3 contains 15 residues. The V gene lost 4 bases and the J gene lost 1 base, with 15 bases spanning the gap. The germline CDR1 and CDR2 sequences are SGHRS and YFSETQ. The chain's CDR3 is CASSLGPGISYEQYF. The CDR3 DNA sequence: TGCGCCAGCAGCCTCGGTCCAGGGATTTCCTACGAGCAGTACTTC.

The chain combines TRBV3-1 (or the pseudogene TRBV3-2) with TRBJ1-2, with a weak D call TRBD1 (6 bases). The germline CDR1 and CDR2 sequences are LGHDT and YNNKEL (reference sequence). V lost 1 base to trimming and J lost 5 bases, with 11 bases between them. The CDR3 consists of 14 residues. The CDR3 region is CASSQGTDSYGYTF. As DNA, the CDR3 is TGTGCCAGCAGCCAAGGGACAGATAGTTATGGCTACACCTTC.

The chain is built from TRBV6-5 and TRBJ2-7; 8 bases fit TRBD1. This CDR3 has 15 amino acids. With 2 bases clipped from V and 1 base from J, the junction kept 4 bases outside the gene matches. Germline values: CDR1 MNHEY, CDR2 SVGAGI. CDR3 nucleotide sequence: TGTGCCAGCAGTTACAGACGGGACAGGTCCTACGAGCAGTACTTC. It is translated as CASSYRRDRSYEQYF.

The chain is built from TRBV2 and TRBJ2-1; maybe TRBD1 (5 bases). The CDR3 extends over 15 amino acids. Trimming took 6 bases from V and 0 from J, leaving 12 bases between them. Germline V gives CDR1 SNHLY, CDR2 FYNNEI. CDR3 region: CASRRDRSSYNEQFF. The CDR3 nucleotides read TGTGCCAGCAGGAGAGACAGAAGCTCCTACAATGAGCAGTTCTTC.

The chain couples TRBV6-2 or TRBV6-3 to TRBJ2-7; tentatively, D is TRBD1 (6 bases). Trimming pared 6 bases from V and 0 bases from J, leaving 18 bases between. Per germline, CDR1 MNHEY and CDR2 SVGEGT. The CDR3 sequence is 16 residues long. CDR3 bases: TGTGCCAGCAGCCGAGTTCCGGGACACGACTCCTACGAGCAGTACTTC. It encodes CASSRVPGHDSYEQYF.

CDR3 in amino acids: CASSSQGGGTEAFF. CDR3 in DNA: TGTGCCAGCAGCTCACAGGGTGGAGGCACTGAAGCTTTCTTT. The chain carries TRBV11-2 and TRBJ1-1; D may be TRBD1 (6 bases). The CDR3 has 14 amino acids. Trimming pared 4 bases from V and 4 bases from J, leaving 13 bases between. CDR1 SGHAT and CDR2 FQNNGV come from the germline V gene.

The chain combines TRBV7-6 with TRBJ2-1; the D gene is possibly TRBD2 (6 bases). The germline V gene encodes CDR1 SGHVS and CDR2 FNYEAQ. The CDR3 extends over 16 amino acids. V was pared by 5 bases and J by 4 bases, with 18 bases between. The CDR3 region is CASSMNVGGRYNEQFF. The CDR3 region has the DNA TGTGCCAGCAGCATGAACGTGGGGGGAAGATACAATGAGCAGTTCTTC.

This sequence joins TRBV20-1 and TRBJ1-4; D is unclear. V was cut by 3 bases and J by 5 bases, with 4 bases left in between. The CDR3 sequence is 11 residues long. Germline values: CDR1 DFQATT, CDR2 SNEGSKA (reference sequence). The CDR3 bases are TGCAGTGCTAGTTCAAATGAAAAACTGTTTTTT. Residues: CSASSNEKLFF.

The chain is built from TRBV28 and TRBJ2-3; 13 bases align to TRBD2. This CDR3 contains 17 residues. Germline CDR1 is MDHEN and CDR2 is SYDVKM. V lost 2 bases to trimming and J lost 3 bases; unmatched junction nucleotides: 5. The CDR3 DNA reads as TGTGCCAGCAGTTTAGGAGGGACTAGCGGGATAACAGATACGCAGTATTTT. Its protein is CASSLGGTSGITDTQYF.

The chain employs TRBV6-5 and TRBJ1-5; weak D call: TRBD1 (6 bases). CDR1 MNHEY and CDR2 SVGAGI come from the germline V gene. This CDR3 has 13 amino acids. Between the trimmed V and J ends, which lost 7 bases and 2 bases, there was a span of 9 bases. This CDR3 reads CASTAGGNQPQHF. As DNA, the CDR3 is TGTGCCAGCACTGCAGGGGGCAATCAGCCCCAGCATTTT.

This chain uses TRBV10-3 with TRBJ2-1, with TRBD2 matching 11 bases. Germline V gene data show CDR1 as ENHRY and CDR2 as SYGVKD. J gave up 7 bases and V 7 bases, and 6 bases lay outside the gene matches. The CDR3 covers 14 residues. The CDR3 DNA follows: TGTGCCATCAAGTCGGGACTAGCGGAAAATGAGCAGTTCTTC. It yields the protein CAIKSGLAENEQFF.

V gene TRBV3-1 (or the pseudogene TRBV3-2) combines with J gene TRBJ2-7; TRBD1 matches 7 bases. After removal of 1 base from V and 1 base from J, the junction contained 7 bases not matched to a gene. The CDR3 extends over 16 amino acids. Germline V gene lookup returns CDR1 LGHDT and CDR2 YNNKEL (reference sequence). CDR3 region: CASSQAGQIISYEQYF. The DNA for the CDR3 is TGTGCCAGCAGCCAAGCGGGACAGATTATATCCTACGAGCAGTACTTC.

Notes on this clone: The same CDR3 is also encoded by other DNA sequences in this sample. The V and J genes are TRBV19 and TRBJ2-2; 7 nucleotides agree with TRBD1. Per the germline V gene, CDR1 is LNHDA and CDR2 is SQIVND (reference sequence). The CDR3 runs to 14 residues. Unmatched junction bases numbered 2, after V lost 5 bases and J lost 2 bases. The CDR3 region has the DNA TGTGCCAGTAGTCGACAGGGAAACACCGGGGAGCTGTTTTTT. Its protein is CASSRQGNTGELFF.

The chain recombines TRBV6-1 with TRBJ2-1, with no clear D. V was cut by 2 bases and J by 4 bases, with 3 bases left in between. CDR1 MNHNS and CDR2 SASEGT come from the germline V gene. The CDR3 runs 12 residues. The CDR3 bases are TGTGCCAGCAGTGAAACTTACAATGAGCAGTTCTTC. Protein: CASSETYNEQFF.

The V gene is TRBV14, the J gene TRBJ2-2; a possible D gene is TRBD2 (6 bases). The CDR3 consists of 14 residues. Germline-derived CDR1 and CDR2 are SGHDN and FVKESK. The V and J ends lost 4 bases and 7 bases respectively, with 13 bases between them. The chain's CDR3 is CASSRDSDYGELFF. In DNA form, the CDR3 reads TGTGCCAGCAGCCGTGACTCGGACTACGGGGAGCTGTTTTTT. The complete variable domain, with remaining parts taken from reference TRBV14 and TRBJ2-2, reads EAGVTQFPSHSVIEKGQTVTLRCDPISGHDNLYWYRRVMGKEIKFLLHFVKESKQDESGMPNNRFLAERTGGTYSTLKVQPAELEDSGVYFCASSRDSDYGELFFGEGSRLTVL.